This T cell receptor (beta chain) was identified in a study of memory CD4+ T cells and cytomegalovirus serostatus. About the study: Of the healthy Belgian adults, nine or ten were CMV seropositive and 20 to 30 seronegative.

Single viable CD3+CD4+CD8-CD45RO+ cells were sorted as the memory CD4+ T cells. CDR3 length: 14 amino acids. The V end was cut by 3 bases, the J end by 0 bases, with 6 bases between. CDR1 and CDR2 from the germline V gene are SGDLS and YYNGEE. Here immunoSEQ multiplex PCR was the method, and the copy in TCRdb shows in-frame clones only, minus some. This table holds about 60,000 clones, roughly 85% found once. The sequenced sample was memory CD4+ T cells from blood. The V gene is TRBV9, the J gene TRBJ1-4, with TRBD1 as a possible D gene (5 bases). This receptor was obtained from an adult in good health and CMV-seronegative. Some clones in this sample may be carry-over from other donors' samples. Written as DNA, the CDR3 is TGTGCCAGCAGCGCGACAGCAACTAATGAAAAACTGTTTTTT. Amino acids: CASSATATNEKLFF.